These 21 T cell receptor beta chains were sequenced from one sample in a study of cytomegalovirus exposure and HLA in healthy donors. PCR primers comprised 60 Vbeta and 13 Jbeta primers. Profiling relied on immunoSEQ multiplex PCR, and the TCRdb table lists in-frame clones only, not all of them. Of roughly 40,000 clones in the sample, approximately 52% were seen once. The source material was PBMCs. All receptors derive from a human donor in good health.

The chain has TRBV7-2 and TRBJ2-5; tentative D call: TRBD1 (5 bases). Trimming cost V 1 base and J 3 bases, with 9 bases left between them. Germline-derived CDR1 and CDR2 are SGHTA and FQGNSA. The CDR3 extends over 14 amino acids. The CDR3 sequence is CASSLGQWKETQYF. The CDR3 nucleotides read TGTGCCAGCAGCTTAGGACAGTGGAAAGAGACCCAGTACTTC.

This clone was counted a single time. The chain employs TRBV2 and TRBJ1-1; a possible D gene is TRBD1 (6 bases). Germline V gene lookup returns CDR1 SNHLY and CDR2 FYNNEI. The V and J ends lost 5 bases and 1 base respectively, with 8 bases between them. The CDR3 contains 13 residues. CDR3 protein: CASSYRENTEAFF. The CDR3 nucleotides read TGTGCCAGCAGTTACAGGGAGAACACTGAAGCTTTCTTT.

Of note for this clone: The junction differs from germline at one of its ends, possibly a read error. V and J are TRBV6-1 and TRBJ1-2; TRBD1 agrees at 11 bases. The CDR3 consists of 12 residues. The V gene's germline CDR1 is MNHNS and CDR2 SASEGT. This CDR3 is CASSPPGQGGNF. Written as DNA, the CDR3 is TGTGCCAGCAGTCCACCGGGACAGGGGGGAAACTTC.

The rearrangement uses TRBV4-2 and TRBJ2-7, with TRBD1 matching 10 bases. Germline V gene lookup returns CDR1 LGHNA and CDR2 YNFKEQ. V lost 4 bases and J lost 1; bases outside the gene matches: 4. This CDR3 is built from 15 residues. CDR3 nucleotides: TGTGCCAGCAGCCGGGGGGGACAGGGGTCCTACGAGCAGTACTTC. Translated: CASSRGGQGSYEQYF.

Worth noting for this clone: In the same sample, other DNA sequences code for this CDR3. The genes are TRBV11-3 and TRBJ2-2, with 7 bases identical to TRBD1. CDR1 is SGHNT and CDR2 is YENEEA in the germline V gene. The CDR3 runs to 15 residues. The junction had 2 bases not matched to a gene; V was cut back by 3 bases and J by 1 base. The CDR3 loop reads CASSFSGGNTGELFF. CDR3 nucleotides: TGTGCCAGCAGCTTCTCAGGGGGGAACACCGGGGAGCTGTTTTTT.

This clone was observed a single time. The J gene is TRBJ1-5, the V gene TRBV28; a weak D match, TRBD1 (6 bases). V was clipped by 5 bases and J by 6 bases, with 17 bases between them. This CDR3 is built from 15 residues. The V gene's germline CDR1 is MDHEN and CDR2 SYDVKM. The CDR3 DNA sequence: TGTGCCAGCAGTCTGGGGGGGGCGTTGGTTCAGCCCCAGCATTTT. Translated: CASSLGGALVQPQHF.

V and J are TRBV18 and TRBJ2-7, with D possibly TRBD1 on 7 matching bases. This CDR3 has 15 amino acids. Germline assignment: CDR1 KGHSH and CDR2 LQKENI. Trimming removed 4 bases at V and 5 bases at J, with 18 bases between. The CDR3 nucleotides read TGTGCCAGCTCACTAATAGGGCAGGGGGGCGACGAGCAGTACTTC. Its translation: CASSLIGQGGDEQYF.

The chain recombines TRBV10-3 with TRBJ2-7; 10 positions agree with TRBD2. There are 18 residues in the CDR3. After removal of 0 bases from V and 5 bases from J, the junction contained 13 bases not matched to a gene. Germline V gene sequence: CDR1 ENHRY, CDR2 SYGVKD. The CDR3 DNA reads TGTGCCATCAGTGAGTCGAATGGTTGGACTAGCGGTAGGAACGAGCAGTACTTC. Amino acid sequence: CAISESNGWTSGRNEQYF.

This clone is labeled as medium-sized. The chain uses TRBV6-4 and TRBJ2-1; D is possibly TRBD2 (5 bases). CDR1 is MRHNA and CDR2 is SNTAGT in the germline V gene. The CDR3 is 14 amino acids. The V end was cut by 10 bases, the J end by 3 bases, with 16 bases between. DNA for the CDR3: TGTGCCACCTCCGGAGGTCTAAGCTACAATGAGCAGTTCTTC. Translation: CATSGGLSYNEQFF.

The rearrangement uses TRBV14 and TRBJ2-5, with a possible D match to TRBD2 (6 bases). V lost 4 bases and J 2 bases, leaving 17 bases between the germline ends. The CDR3 spans 16 residues. Germline loops: CDR1 SGHDN, CDR2 FVKESK. CDR3 sequence (DNA): TGTGCCAGCAGCCCAAATGCGGGGAGCCCTCAAGAGACCCAGTACTTC. Encoded protein: CASSPNAGSPQETQYF.

V is TRBV4-3 and J is TRBJ1-2; 9 bases agree with TRBD1. In germline, CDR1 is LGHNA, CDR2 YSLEER. Trimming removed 5 bases from V and 4 bases from J; junction bases left unmatched: 5. The CDR3 consists of 14 residues. Here the CDR3 DNA reads TGCGCCAGCAGCTCACCGACAGGGGGCTATGGCTACACCTTC. It is translated as CASSSPTGGYGYTF.

Written as DNA, the CDR3 is TGTGCCAGCAGCCCACGGACAGGGGCAGATACGCAGTATTTT. It translates to CASSPRTGADTQYF. The chain joins TRBV7-2 to TRBJ2-3, with TRBD1 matching 9 bases. This CDR3 has 14 amino acids. V lost 5 bases to trimming and J lost 4 bases; unmatched junction nucleotides: 4. Germline V CDR1 and CDR2: SGHTA, FQGNSA.

Points on this clone: One end of the junction is discordant with germline, which a read error may explain. This chain connects TRBV7-2 to TRBJ1-2; maybe TRBD1 (6 bases). This CDR3 spans 15 amino acids. CDR1 is SGHTA, CDR2 FQGNSA, per germline. The CDR3 loop reads CASNLKTGANYGYTF. DNA of the CDR3: TGTGCCAGCAACTTAAAGACAGGAGCTAACTATGGCTACACCTTC.

The rearrangement links TRBV2 to TRBJ2-3; 7 bases agree with TRBD2. Germline CDR1 reads SNHLY; CDR2 reads FYNNEI. The CDR3 consists of 16 residues. V was clipped by 0 bases and J by 4 bases; unmatched bases: 7. The CDR3 sequence is CASSEAGGAGADTQYF. In DNA, the CDR3 is TGTGCCAGCAGTGAAGCGGGAGGGGCTGGAGCAGATACGCAGTATTTT.

The V and J genes are TRBV4-1 and TRBJ1-5; 8 bases are a match to TRBD1. Germline V lookup: CDR1 MGHRA, CDR2 YSYEKL. The CDR3 sequence is 16 residues long. The J segment lost 6 bases and the V segment lost 1 base, leaving 8 bases of the junction unmatched. For the CDR3, the DNA is TGCGCCAGCAGCCAAGGCGAGACAGGGGTAGGTCAGCCCCAGCATTTT. Residues: CASSQGETGVGQPQHF.

The CDR3 bases are TGTGCCAGCAGCTCCGGACTGGAAGAGACCCAGTACTTC. Its protein product is CASSSGLEETQYF. J is TRBJ2-5 and V is TRBV7-2, with D tentatively TRBD2 (5 bases). Germline CDR1 and CDR2: SGHTA and FQGNSA. V lost 4 bases to trimming and J lost 3 bases, with 9 bases between them. This CDR3 has 13 residues.

The CDR3 DNA is TGTGCCAGCTCACCAGGGAGGGACTCCTACGAGCAGTACTTC. As protein: CASSPGRDSYEQYF. J is TRBJ2-7 and V is TRBV18; TRBD2 aligns across 7 bases. The V gene's germline CDR1 is KGHSH and CDR2 LQKENI. Unmatched junction bases numbered 1, after V lost 2 bases and J lost 0 bases. The CDR3 runs to 14 residues.

The rearrangement joins TRBV11-1 to TRBJ1-1; unclear D gene. Trimming shortened V by 1 base and J by 7 bases, and 10 bases separated the two germline ends. The CDR3 sequence is 13 residues long. The germline gives CDR1 SGHAT, CDR2 FQDESV (reference sequence). The CDR3 sequence is CASSLELGSEAFF. The CDR3 DNA follows: TGTGCCAGCAGCTTAGAACTAGGGAGTGAAGCTTTCTTT.

The chain combines TRBV7-2 with TRBJ1-3; D is unclear. Germline assignment: CDR1 SGHTA and CDR2 FQGNSA. Trimming took off 2 bases at V and 0 bases at J, with 11 bases between the two ends. The CDR3 has 16 residues. The CDR3 bases are TGTGCCAGCAGCTTACAGCCAGGAAGCTCTGGAAACACCATATATTTT. Its protein is CASSLQPGSSGNTIYF.

This clone was recorded only once. The chain employs TRBV2 and TRBJ1-5; the match to TRBD1 covers 8 bases. V was clipped by 4 bases and J by 3 bases; unmatched bases: 5. CDR1 is SNHLY and CDR2 is FYNNEI in the germline V gene. The length of the CDR3 is 15 residues. The chain's CDR3 is CASSATGEPNQPQHF. Here the CDR3 DNA reads TGTGCCAGCAGTGCGACAGGGGAGCCCAATCAGCCCCAGCATTTT. Together with reference TRBV2 and TRBJ1-5, the CDR3 gives the full variable domain: EPEVTQTPSHQVTQMGQEVILRCVPISNHLYFYWYRQILGQKVEFLVSFYNNEISEKSEIFDDQFSVERPDGSNFTLKIRSTKLEDSAMYFCASSATGEPNQPQHFGDGTRLSIL.

This chain links TRBV5-1 with TRBJ1-1; no reliable D call. Trimming removed 0 bases at V and 5 bases at J, with 14 bases between. The CDR3 contains 15 residues. Germline-derived CDR1 and CDR2 are SGHRS and YFSETQ. CDR3 in DNA: TGCGCCAGCAGCTTGGATCCGGGAGGCGGGACTGAAGCTTTCTTT. As protein: CASSLDPGGGTEAFF.